This T cell receptor (beta chain) comes out of a study of T cell responses to AZD1222 COVID-19 vaccine. Whole-study findings and limits: Repertoires were sampled only after the peak T cell response.

Some clones are missing from TCRdb's copy, which holds only in-frame ones; the method was immunoSEQ multiplex PCR. This table has some 150,000 clones, around nine tenths appearing once. The CDR3 is 14 amino acids. The germline gives CDR1 SNHLY, CDR2 FYNNEI. V lost 7 bases, J lost 2 bases, and 14 bases lay in between. A word on this clone: No antigen is known for it.

The J gene is TRBJ1-2, the V gene TRBV2, with a possible D match to TRBD1 (5 bases). The specimen was peripheral blood, collected on day 0 of AZD1222 vaccination. The sequence was collected from an adult in good health. DNA for the CDR3: TGTGCCAGCATCGGGGACGCGGGCAACTATGGCTACACCTTC. Translating it yields CASIGDAGNYGYTF.